The clone carrying this T cell receptor beta chain occurred a few times. The antigen remains undetermined. This entry comes from a study of T cells after yellow fever vaccination. Whole-study results and caveats: A weaker but faster secondary response was observed, peaking on day 5 versus 15.

CDR3 length: 14 amino acids. Trimming shortened V by 4 bases and J by 4 bases, and 11 bases separated the two germline ends. In germline, CDR1 is SGHRS, CDR2 YFSETQ. The 5'RACE template-switching step produced TCR cDNA and added a universal primer site and UMIs. Each CDR3 protein is one row after TCRdb ran MiXCR on the 5' RACE reads. The profile shows 510,000 or so distinct CDR3 sequences, 15% to 20% of them singletons. The specimen was PBMCs, collected 15 days after the yellow fever booster vaccination. This TCR came from a man aged 25-40 years who received the YFV17D yellow fever vaccine. The rearrangement joins TRBV5-1 to TRBJ1-4; unclear D gene. The CDR3 nucleotides read TGCGCCAGCAGCCCGGTTCCGGGTAATGAAAAACTGTTTTTT. Translated, it gives CASSPVPGNEKLFF.